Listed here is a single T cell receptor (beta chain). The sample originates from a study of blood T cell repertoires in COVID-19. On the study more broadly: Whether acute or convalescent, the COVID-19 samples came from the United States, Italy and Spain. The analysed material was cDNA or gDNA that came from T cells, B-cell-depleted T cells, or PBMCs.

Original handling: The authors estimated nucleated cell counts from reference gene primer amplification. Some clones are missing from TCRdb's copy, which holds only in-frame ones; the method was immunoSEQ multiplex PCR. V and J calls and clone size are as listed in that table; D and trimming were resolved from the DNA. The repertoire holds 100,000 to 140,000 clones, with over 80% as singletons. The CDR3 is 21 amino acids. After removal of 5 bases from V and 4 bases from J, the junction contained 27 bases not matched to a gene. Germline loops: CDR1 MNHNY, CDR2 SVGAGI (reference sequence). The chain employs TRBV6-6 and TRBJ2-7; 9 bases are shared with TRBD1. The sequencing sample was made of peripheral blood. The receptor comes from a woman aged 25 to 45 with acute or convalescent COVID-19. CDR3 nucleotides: TGTGCCAGCAGTCTTACCTCGGACAGGGGTCTAGCGGAATCCTGGACTTACGAGCAGTACTTC. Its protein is CASSLTSDRGLAESWTYEQYF.